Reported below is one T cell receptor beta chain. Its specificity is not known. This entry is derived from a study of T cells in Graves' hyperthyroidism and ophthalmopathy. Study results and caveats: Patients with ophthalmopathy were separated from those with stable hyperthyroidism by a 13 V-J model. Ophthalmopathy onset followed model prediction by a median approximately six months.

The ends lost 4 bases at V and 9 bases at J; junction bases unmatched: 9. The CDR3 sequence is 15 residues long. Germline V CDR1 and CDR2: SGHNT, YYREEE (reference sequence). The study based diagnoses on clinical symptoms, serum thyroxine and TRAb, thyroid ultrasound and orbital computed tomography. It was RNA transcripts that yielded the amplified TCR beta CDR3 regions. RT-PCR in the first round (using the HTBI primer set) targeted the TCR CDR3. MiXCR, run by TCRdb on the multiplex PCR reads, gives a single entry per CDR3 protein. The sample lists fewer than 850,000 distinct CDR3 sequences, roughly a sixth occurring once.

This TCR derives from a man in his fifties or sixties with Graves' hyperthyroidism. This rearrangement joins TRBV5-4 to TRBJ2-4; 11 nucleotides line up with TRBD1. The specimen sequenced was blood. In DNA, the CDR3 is TGTGCCAGCAGCCTACGCTCGGGACAGGGGGGCATTCAGTACTTC. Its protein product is CASSLRSGQGGIQYF.